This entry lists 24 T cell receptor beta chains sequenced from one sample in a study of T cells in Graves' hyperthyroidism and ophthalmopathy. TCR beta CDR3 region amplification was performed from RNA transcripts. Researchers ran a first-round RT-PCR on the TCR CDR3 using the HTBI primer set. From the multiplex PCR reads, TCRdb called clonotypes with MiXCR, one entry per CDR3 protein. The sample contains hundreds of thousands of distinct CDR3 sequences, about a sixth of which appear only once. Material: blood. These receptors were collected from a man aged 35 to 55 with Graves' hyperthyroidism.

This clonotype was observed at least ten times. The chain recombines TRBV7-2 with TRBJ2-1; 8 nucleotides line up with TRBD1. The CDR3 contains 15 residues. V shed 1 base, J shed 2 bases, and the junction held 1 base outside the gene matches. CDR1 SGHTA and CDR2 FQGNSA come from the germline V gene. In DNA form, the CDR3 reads TGTGCCAGCAGCTTAGGGGACAGGACCTACAATGAGCAGTTCTTC. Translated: CASSLGDRTYNEQFF.

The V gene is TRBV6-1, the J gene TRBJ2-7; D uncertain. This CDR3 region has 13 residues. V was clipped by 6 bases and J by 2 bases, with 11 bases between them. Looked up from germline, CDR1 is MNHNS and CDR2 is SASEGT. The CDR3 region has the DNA TGTGCCAGCAGCCGCCGTATTACCTACGAGCAGTACTTC. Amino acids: CASSRRITYEQYF.

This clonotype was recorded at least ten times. The chain's CDR3 is CAISGLGTGDTEAFF. CDR3 nucleotides: TGTGCCATCAGTGGCCTCGGGACAGGGGACACTGAAGCTTTCTTT. The genes are TRBV10-3 and TRBJ1-1, with 10 positions matching TRBD1. The CDR3 covers 15 residues. Trimming took 4 bases from V and 3 from J; bases not matched to a gene: 5. The germline V gene encodes CDR1 ENHRY and CDR2 SYGVKD.

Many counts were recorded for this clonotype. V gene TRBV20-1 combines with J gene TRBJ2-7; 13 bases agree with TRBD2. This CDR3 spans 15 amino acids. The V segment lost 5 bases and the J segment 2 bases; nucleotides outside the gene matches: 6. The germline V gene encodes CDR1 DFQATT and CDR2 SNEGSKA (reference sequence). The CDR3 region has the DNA TGCAGTGCTGAAGCGACTAGCGGGGGGACCTACGAGCAGTACTTC. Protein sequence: CSAEATSGGTYEQYF.

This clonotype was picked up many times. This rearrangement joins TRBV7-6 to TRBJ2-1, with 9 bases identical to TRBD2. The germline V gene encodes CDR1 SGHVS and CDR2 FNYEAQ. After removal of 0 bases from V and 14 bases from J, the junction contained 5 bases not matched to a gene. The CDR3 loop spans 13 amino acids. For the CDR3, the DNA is TGTGCCAGCAGCTTAGCGCAGGCGGGGGGGAAGTTCTTC. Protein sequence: CASSLAQAGGKFF.

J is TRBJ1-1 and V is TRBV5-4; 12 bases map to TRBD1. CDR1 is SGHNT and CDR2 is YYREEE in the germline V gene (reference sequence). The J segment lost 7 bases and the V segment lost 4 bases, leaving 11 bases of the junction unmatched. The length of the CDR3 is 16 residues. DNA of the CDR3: TGTGCCAGCAGCAAACCGGGACAGGGGGCGTGGGGTGAAGCTTTCTTT. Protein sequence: CASSKPGQGAWGEAFF.

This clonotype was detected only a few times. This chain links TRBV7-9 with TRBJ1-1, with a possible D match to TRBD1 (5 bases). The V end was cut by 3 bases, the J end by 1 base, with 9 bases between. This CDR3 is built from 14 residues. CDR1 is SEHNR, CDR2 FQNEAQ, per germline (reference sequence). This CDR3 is CASSFGGGNTEAFF. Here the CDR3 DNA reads TGTGCCAGCAGCTTCGGGGGGGGGAACACTGAAGCTTTCTTT.

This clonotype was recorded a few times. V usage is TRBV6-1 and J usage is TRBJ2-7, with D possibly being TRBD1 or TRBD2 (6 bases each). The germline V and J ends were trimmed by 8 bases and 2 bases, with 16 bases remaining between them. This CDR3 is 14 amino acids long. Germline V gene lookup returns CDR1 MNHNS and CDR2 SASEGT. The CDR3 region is CASGGHRGPYEQYF. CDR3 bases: TGTGCCAGCGGAGGGCACCGGGGGCCCTACGAGCAGTACTTC.

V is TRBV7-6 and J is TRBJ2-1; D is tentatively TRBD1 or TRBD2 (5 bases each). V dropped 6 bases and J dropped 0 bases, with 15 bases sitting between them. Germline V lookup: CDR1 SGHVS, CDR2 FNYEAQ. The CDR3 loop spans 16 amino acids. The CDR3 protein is CASRRRQGDSYNEQFF. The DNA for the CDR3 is TGTGCCAGCAGACGCCGTCAGGGAGACTCCTACAATGAGCAGTTCTTC.

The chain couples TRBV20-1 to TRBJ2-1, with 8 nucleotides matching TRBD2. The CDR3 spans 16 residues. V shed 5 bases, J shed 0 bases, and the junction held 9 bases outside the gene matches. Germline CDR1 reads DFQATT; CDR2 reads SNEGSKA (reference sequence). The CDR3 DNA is TGCAGTGCTCAAAAGGGCGGGACTAGCTCCTACAATGAGCAGTTCTTC. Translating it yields CSAQKGGTSSYNEQFF.

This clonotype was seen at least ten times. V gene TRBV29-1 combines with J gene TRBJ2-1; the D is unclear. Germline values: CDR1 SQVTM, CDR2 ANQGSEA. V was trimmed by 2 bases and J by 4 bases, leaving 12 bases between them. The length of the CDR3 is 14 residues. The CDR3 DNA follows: TGCAGCGTTGAAAGTCTAGAGGCTTACAATGAGCAGTTCTTC. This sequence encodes CSVESLEAYNEQFF.

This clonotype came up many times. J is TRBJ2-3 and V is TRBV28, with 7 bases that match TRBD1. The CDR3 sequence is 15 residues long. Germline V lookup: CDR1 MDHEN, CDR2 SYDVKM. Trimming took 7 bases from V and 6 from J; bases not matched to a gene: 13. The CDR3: CASTTARGHLDTQYF. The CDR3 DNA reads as TGTGCCAGCACGACGGCGAGGGGGCACCTGGATACGCAGTATTTT.

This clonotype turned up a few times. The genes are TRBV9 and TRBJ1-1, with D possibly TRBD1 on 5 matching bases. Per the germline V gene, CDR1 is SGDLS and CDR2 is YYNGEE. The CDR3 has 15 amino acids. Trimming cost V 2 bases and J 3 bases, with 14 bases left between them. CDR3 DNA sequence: TGTGCCAGCAGCGTCGGTGGGGGGGGGTACACTGAAGCTTTCTTT. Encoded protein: CASSVGGGGYTEAFF.

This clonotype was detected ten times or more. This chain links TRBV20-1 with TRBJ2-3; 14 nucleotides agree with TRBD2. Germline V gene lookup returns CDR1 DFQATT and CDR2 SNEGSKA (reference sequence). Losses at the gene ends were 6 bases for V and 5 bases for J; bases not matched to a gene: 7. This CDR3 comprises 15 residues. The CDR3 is CSATGTSGGRDTQYF. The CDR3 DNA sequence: TGCAGTGCCACCGGGACTAGCGGGGGACGAGATACGCAGTATTTT.

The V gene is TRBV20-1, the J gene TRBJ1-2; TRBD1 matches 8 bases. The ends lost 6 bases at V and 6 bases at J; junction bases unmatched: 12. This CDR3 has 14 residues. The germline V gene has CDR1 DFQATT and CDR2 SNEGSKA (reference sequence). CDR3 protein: CSAQGGVTGDGYTF. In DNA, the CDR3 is TGCAGTGCGCAAGGAGGGGTGACAGGGGATGGCTACACCTTC.

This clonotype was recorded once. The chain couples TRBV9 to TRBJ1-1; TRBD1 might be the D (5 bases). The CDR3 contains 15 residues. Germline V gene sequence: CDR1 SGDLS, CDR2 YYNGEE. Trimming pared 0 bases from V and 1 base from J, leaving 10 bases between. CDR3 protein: CASSVGGSQNTEAFF. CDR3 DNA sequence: TGTGCCAGCAGCGTAGGGGGCAGTCAGAACACTGAAGCTTTCTTT.

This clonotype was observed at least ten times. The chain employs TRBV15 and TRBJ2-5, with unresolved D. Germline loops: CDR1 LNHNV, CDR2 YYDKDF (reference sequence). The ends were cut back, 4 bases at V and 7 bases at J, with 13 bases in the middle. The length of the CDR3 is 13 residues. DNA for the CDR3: TGTGCCACCAGCATGGCCCCGATCGGGACCCAGTACTTC. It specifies CATSMAPIGTQYF. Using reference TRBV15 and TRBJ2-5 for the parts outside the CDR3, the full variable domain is DAMVIQNPRYQVTQFGKPVTLSCSQTLNHNVMYWYQQKSSQAPKLLFHYYDKDFNNEADTPDNFQSRRPNTSFCFLDIRSPGLGDTAMYLCATSMAPIGTQYFGPGTRLLVL.

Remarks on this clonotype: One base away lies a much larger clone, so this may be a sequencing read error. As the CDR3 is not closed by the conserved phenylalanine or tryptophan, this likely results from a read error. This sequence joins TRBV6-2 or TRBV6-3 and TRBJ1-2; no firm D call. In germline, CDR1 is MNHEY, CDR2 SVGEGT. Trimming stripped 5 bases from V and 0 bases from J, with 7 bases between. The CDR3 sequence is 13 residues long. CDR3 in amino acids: CASSDGPNYGYTL. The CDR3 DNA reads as TGTGCCAGCAGTGACGGCCCTAACTATGGCTACACCCTC.

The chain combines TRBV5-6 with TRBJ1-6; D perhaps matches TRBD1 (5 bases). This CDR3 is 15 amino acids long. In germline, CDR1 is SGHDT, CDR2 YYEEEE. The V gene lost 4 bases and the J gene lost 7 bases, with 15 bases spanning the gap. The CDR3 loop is CASSPRGGINSPLHF. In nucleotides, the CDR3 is TGTGCCAGCAGCCCTCGTGGGGGGATCAATTCACCCCTCCACTTT.

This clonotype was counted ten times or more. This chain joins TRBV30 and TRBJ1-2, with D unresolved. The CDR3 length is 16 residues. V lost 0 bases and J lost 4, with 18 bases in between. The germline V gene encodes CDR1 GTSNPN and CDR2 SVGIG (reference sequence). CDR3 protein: CAWSVTGLLSGYGYTF. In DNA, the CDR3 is TGTGCCTGGAGTGTAACCGGGCTTTTAAGCGGCTATGGCTACACCTTC.

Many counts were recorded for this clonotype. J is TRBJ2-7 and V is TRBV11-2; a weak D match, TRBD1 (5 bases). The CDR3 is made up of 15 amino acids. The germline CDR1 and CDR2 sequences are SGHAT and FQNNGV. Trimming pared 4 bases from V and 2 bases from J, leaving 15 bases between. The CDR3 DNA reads TGTGCCAGCAGCTCAATGTGGACACGGACCTACGAGCAGTACTTC. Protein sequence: CASSSMWTRTYEQYF. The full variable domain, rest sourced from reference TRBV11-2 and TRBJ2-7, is EAGVAQSPRYKIIEKRQSVAFWCNPISGHATLYWYQQILGQGPKLLIQFQNNGVVDDSQLPKDRFSAERLKGVDSTLKIQPAKLEDSAVYLCASSSMWTRTYEQYFGPGTRLTVT.

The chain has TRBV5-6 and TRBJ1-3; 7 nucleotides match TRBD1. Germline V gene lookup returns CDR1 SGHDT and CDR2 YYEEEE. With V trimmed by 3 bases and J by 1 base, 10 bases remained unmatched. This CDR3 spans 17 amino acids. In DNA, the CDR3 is TGTGCCAGCAGCTCGACCCAACGACAGGGTTCTGGAAACACCATATATTTT. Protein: CASSSTQRQGSGNTIYF.

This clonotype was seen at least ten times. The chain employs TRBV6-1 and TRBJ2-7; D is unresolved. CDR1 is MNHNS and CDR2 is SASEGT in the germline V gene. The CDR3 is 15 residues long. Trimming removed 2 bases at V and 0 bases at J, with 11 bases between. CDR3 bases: TGTGCCAGCAGTGAAAACCAGAAAAGCTCCTACGAGCAGTACTTC. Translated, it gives CASSENQKSSYEQYF.

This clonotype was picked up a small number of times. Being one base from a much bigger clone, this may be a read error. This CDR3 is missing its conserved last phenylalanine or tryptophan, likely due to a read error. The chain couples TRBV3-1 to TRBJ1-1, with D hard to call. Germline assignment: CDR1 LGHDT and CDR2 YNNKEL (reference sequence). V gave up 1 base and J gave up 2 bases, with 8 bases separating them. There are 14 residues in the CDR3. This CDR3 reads CASSQAVTNTEAFS. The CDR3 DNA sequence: TGTGCCAGCAGCCAAGCCGTGACCAACACTGAAGCTTTCTCT.